This paragraph covers one TCR beta chain sequence. Its antigen is currently unknown. The protocol was immunoSEQ multiplex PCR, while the TCRdb copy is restricted to in-frame clones and leaves out a portion. The data contain fewer than 1.8 million clones, approximately 98.5% of them singletons. The sample originates from a study of shared clonotypes between healthy human individuals. V was clipped by 4 bases and J by 5 bases, with 10 bases between them. The CDR3 spans 12 residues. In germline, CDR1 is SQVTM, CDR2 ANQGSEA. Points from the study as a whole: Clonotype sharing levels among donors were expected to vary with sequencing depth. Naive CD4 clonotypes were shared across a few donors at about 5.3%. In contrast to clonotypes shared by all four donors, non-shared clonotypes had lower generation probabilities.

It was into CD45RA+ naive and CD45RA-negative memory subsets that the CD4+ cells were split. Sequenced material: naive CD4+ T cells sorted from blood. The subset denotes: CD45RA+ positively selected. The J gene is TRBJ2-3, the V gene TRBV29-1; no firm D call. This receptor was taken from a man aged 25-45 years in good health. CDR3: CSVGLLQDTQYF. The CDR3 DNA reads TGCAGCGTTGGCCTACTTCAAGATACGCAGTATTTT.